This T cell receptor (beta chain) was observed in a study of OX40 agonist ivuxolimab in advanced cancers. General study findings and limits: Compared with others, partial responders at 0.1-3.0 mg/kg displayed clonal expansion among the lowest.

TCRdb's table, derived via immunoSEQ multiplex PCR, lists solely in-frame clones and lacks some. The sample contains around 70,000 clones, roughly four fifths of which appear only once. This CDR3 spans 15 amino acids. Germline values: CDR1 MDHEN, CDR2 SYDVKM. V lost 4 bases and J lost 4; bases outside the gene matches: 9. With regard to this clone: The antigen remains undetermined.

Material: CD4+ or CD8+ T cells sorted from blood, obtained in a trial of the OX40 agonist ivuxolimab. V and J are TRBV28 and TRBJ2-5, with 7 positions matching TRBD2. This clonotype was obtained from an adult with an advanced solid tumor such as melanoma, head and neck, liver or kidney cancer. CDR3 coding DNA: TGTGCCAGCAGTTCCGTCGGCAGGGAGGGAGAGACCCAGTACTTC. This translates into CASSSVGREGETQYF.